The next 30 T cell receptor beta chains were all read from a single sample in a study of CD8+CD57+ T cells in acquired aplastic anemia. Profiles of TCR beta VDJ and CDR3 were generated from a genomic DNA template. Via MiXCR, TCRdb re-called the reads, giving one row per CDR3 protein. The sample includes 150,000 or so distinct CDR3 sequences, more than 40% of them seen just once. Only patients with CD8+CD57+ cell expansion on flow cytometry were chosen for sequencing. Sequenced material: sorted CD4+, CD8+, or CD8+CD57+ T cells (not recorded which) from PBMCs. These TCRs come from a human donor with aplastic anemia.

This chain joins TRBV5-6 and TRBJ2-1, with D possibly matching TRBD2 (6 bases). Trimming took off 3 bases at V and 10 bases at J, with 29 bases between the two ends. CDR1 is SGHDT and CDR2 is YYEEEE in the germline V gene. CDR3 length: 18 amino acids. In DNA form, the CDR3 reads TGTGCCAGCAGCTACCCAGGAGGCGGGACTGAAAGCTCCTACGAGCAGTTCTTC. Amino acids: CASSYPGGGTESSYEQFF.

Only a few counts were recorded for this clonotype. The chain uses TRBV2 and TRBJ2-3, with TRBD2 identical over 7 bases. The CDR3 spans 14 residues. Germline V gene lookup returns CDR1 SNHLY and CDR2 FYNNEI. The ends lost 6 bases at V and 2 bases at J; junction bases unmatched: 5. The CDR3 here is CASRGLTFTDTQYF. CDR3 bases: TGTGCCAGCAGGGGACTAACATTCACAGATACGCAGTATTTT.

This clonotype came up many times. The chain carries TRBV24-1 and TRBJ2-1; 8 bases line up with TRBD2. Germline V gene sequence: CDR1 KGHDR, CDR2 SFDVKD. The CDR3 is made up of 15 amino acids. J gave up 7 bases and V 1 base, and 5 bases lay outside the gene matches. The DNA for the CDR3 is TGTGCCACCAGTGATTTCTACGGGAGGGGGAATGAGCAGTTCTTC. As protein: CATSDFYGRGNEQFF.

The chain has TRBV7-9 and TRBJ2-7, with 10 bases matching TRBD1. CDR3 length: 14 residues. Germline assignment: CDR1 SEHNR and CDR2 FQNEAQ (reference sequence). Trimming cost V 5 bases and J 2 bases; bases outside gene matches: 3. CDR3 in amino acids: CASSRDRGPYEQYF. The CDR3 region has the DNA TGTGCCAGCAGCCGGGACAGGGGCCCCTACGAGCAGTACTTC.

The DNA for the CDR3 is TGTGCCAGCAGCGAAACCGGGCAAAATTCACCCCTCCACTTT. It specifies CASSETGQNSPLHF. The J gene is TRBJ1-6, the V gene TRBV2, with D hard to call. CDR1 SNHLY and CDR2 FYNNEI come from the germline V gene. The CDR3 runs to 14 residues. The ends were cut back, 6 bases at V and 7 bases at J, with 13 bases in the middle. Drawing the rest from reference TRBV2 and TRBJ1-6, the complete variable domain is EPEVTQTPSHQVTQMGQEVILRCVPISNHLYFYWYRQILGQKVEFLVSFYNNEISEKSEIFDDQFSVERPDGSNFTLKIRSTKLEDSAMYFCASSETGQNSPLHFGNGTRLTVT.

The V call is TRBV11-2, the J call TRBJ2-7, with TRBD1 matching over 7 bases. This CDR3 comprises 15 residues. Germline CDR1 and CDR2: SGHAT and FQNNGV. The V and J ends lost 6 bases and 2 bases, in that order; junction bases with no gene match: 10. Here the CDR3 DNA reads TGTGCCAGCAGTAAGACAGGGCGTGGAGCCTACGAGCAGTACTTC. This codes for CASSKTGRGAYEQYF.

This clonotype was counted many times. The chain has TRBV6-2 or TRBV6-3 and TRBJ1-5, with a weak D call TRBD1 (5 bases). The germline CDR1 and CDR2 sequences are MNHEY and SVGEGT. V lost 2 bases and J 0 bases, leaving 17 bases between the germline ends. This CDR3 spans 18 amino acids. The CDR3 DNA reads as TGTGCCAGCAGTTACCTTCGTAAGCAGGGAAATAGCAATCAGCCCCAGCATTTT. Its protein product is CASSYLRKQGNSNQPQHF.

The CDR3 loop reads CATNGRGRGQETQYF. The CDR3 coding sequence is TGTGCCACCAACGGAAGGGGTAGGGGACAAGAGACCCAGTACTTC. The chain joins TRBV5-6 to TRBJ2-5; the D gene is possibly TRBD1 (5 bases). V lost 9 bases and J lost 2, with 20 bases in between. The CDR3 is 15 amino acids. Per the germline V gene, CDR1 is SGHDT and CDR2 is YYEEEE.

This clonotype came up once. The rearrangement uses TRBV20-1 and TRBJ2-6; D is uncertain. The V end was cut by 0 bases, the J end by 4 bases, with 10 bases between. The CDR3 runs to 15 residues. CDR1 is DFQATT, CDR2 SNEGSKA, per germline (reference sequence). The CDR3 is CSAREFHVGANVLTF. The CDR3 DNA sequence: TGCAGTGCTAGAGAATTTCATGTAGGGGCCAACGTCCTGACTTTC.

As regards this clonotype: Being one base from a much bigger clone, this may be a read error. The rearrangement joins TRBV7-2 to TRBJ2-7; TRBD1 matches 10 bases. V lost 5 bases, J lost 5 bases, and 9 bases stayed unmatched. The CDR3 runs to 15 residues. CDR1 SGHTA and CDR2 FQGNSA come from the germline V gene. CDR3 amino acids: CASSQVRQGADEQYF. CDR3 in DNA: TGTGCCAGCAGCCAAGTAAGACAGGGGGCAGACGAGCAGTACTTC.

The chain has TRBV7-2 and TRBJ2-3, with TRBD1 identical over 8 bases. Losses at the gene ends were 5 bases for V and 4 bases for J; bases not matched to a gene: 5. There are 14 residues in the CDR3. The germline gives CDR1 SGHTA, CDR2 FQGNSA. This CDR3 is CASSRQGMSDTQYF. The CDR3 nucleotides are TGTGCCAGCAGCCGACAGGGGATGTCAGATACGCAGTATTTT.

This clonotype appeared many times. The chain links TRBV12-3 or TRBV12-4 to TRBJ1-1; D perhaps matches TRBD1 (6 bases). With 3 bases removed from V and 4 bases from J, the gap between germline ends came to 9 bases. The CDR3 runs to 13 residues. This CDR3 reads CASSFQGITEAFF. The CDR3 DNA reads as TGTGCCAGCAGTTTTCAGGGGATCACTGAAGCTTTCTTT.

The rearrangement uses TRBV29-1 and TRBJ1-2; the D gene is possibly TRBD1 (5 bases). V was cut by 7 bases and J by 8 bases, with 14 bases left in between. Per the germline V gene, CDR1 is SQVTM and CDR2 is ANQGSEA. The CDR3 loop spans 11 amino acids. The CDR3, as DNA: TGCAGCGGCCTGACAGCGCTCGGCTACACCTTC. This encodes CSGLTALGYTF.

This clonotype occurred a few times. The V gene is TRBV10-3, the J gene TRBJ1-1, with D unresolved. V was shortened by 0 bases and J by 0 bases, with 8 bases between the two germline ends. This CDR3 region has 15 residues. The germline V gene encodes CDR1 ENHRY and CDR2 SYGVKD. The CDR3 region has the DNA TGTGCCATCAGTGAGTCCAATGGGATGAACACTGAAGCTTTCTTT. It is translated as CAISESNGMNTEAFF.

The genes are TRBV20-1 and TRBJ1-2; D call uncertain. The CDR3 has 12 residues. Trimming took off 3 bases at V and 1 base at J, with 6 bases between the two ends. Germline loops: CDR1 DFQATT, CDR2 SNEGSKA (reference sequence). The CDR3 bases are TGCAGTGCTAGTTCGGTTAACTATGGCTACACCTTC. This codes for CSASSVNYGYTF.

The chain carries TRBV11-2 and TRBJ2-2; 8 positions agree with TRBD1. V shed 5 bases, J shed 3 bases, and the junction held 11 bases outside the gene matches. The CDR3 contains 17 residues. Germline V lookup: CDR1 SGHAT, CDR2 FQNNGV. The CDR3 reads CASSTRDRNVYTGELFF. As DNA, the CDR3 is TGTGCCAGCAGCACCCGGGACAGGAATGTATACACCGGGGAGCTGTTTTTT. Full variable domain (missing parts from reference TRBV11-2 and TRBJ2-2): EAGVAQSPRYKIIEKRQSVAFWCNPISGHATLYWYQQILGQGPKLLIQFQNNGVVDDSQLPKDRFSAERLKGVDSTLKIQPAKLEDSAVYLCASSTRDRNVYTGELFFGEGSRLTVL.

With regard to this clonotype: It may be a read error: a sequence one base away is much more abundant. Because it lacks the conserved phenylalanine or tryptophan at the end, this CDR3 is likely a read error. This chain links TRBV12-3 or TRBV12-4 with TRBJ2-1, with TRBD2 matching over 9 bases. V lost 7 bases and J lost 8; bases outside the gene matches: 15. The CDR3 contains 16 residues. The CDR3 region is CASTPGLAQLGYEQFS. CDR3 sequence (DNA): TGTGCCAGCACCCCGGGACTAGCTCAACTCGGGTATGAGCAGTTCTCC.

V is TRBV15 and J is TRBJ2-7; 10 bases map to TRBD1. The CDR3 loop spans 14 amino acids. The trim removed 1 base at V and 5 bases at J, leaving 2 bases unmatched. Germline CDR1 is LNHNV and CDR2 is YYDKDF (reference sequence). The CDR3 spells CATSRGGQGNEQYF. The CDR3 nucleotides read TGTGCCACCAGCAGAGGGGGACAGGGGAACGAGCAGTACTTC.

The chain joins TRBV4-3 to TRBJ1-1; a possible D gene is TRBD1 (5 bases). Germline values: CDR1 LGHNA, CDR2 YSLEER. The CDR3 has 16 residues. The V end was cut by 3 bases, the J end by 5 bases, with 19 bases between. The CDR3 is CASSQAGQGLSTEAFF. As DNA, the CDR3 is TGCGCCAGCAGCCAGGCTGGGCAGGGATTATCGACTGAAGCTTTCTTT.

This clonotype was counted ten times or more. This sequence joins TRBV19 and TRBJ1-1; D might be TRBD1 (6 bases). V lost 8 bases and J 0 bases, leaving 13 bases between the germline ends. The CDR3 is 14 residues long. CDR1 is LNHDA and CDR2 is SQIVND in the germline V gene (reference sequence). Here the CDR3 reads CASGNRDLNTEAFF. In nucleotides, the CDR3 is TGTGCCAGTGGAAACAGGGACCTGAACACTGAAGCTTTCTTT.

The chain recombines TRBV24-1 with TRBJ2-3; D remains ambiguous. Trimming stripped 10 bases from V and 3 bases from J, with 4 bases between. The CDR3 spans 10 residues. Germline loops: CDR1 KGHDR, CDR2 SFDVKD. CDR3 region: CATSTDTQYF. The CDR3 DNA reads TGTGCCACTTCGACAGATACGCAGTATTTT.

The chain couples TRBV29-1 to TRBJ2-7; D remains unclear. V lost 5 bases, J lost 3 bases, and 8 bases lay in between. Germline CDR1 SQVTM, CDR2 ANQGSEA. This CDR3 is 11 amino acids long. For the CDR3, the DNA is TGCAGCGTTACACAGTACTACGAGCAGTACTTC. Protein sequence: CSVTQYYEQYF.

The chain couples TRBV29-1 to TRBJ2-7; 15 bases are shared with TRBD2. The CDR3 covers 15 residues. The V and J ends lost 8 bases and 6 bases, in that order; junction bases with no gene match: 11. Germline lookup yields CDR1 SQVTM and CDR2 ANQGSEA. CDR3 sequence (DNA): TGCAGCCCACGGACTAGCGGGAGGGCCCTGAGCGAGCAGTACTTC. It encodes CSPRTSGRALSEQYF.

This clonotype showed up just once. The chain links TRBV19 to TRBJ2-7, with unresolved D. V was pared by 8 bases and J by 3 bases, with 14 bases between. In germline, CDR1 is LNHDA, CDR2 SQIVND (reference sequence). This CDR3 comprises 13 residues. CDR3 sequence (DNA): TGTGCCAGTGGAGACGGGCTTTACTACGAGCAGTACTTC. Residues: CASGDGLYYEQYF. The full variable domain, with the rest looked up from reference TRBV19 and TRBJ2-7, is DGGITQSPKYLFRKEGQNVTLSCEQNLNHDAMYWYRQDPGQGLRLIYYSQIVNDFQKGDIAEGYSVSREKKESFPLTVTSAQKNPTAFYLCASGDGLYYEQYFGPGTRLTVT.

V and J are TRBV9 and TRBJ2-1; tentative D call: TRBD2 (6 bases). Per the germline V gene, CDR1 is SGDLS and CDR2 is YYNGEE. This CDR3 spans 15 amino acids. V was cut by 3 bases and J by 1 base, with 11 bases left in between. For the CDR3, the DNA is TGTGCCAGCAGCGCCGGGGGTAAATCCTACAATGAGCAGTTCTTC. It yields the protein CASSAGGKSYNEQFF.

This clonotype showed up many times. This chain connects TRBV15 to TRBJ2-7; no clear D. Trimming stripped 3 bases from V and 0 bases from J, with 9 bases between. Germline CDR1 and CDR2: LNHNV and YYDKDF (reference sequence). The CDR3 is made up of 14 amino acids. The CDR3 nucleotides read TGTGCCACCAGCAGCGCGCTGAGCTCCTACGAGCAGTACTTC. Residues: CATSSALSSYEQYF.

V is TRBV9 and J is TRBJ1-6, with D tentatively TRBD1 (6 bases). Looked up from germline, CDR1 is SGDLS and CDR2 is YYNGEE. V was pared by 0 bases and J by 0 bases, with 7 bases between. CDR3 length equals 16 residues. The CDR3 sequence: CASSVGQASYNSPLHF. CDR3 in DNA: TGTGCCAGCAGCGTAGGACAGGCCTCCTATAATTCACCCCTCCACTTT. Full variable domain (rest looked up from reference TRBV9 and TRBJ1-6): DSGVTQTPKHLITATGQRVTLRCSPRSGDLSVYWYQQSLDQGLQFLIQYYNGEERAKGNILERFSAQQFPDLHSELNLSSLELGDSALYFCASSVGQASYNSPLHFGNGTRLTVT.

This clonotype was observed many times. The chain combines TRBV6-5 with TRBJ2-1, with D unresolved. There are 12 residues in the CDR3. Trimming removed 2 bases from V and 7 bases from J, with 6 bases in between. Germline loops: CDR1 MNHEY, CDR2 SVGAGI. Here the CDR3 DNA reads TGTGCCAGCAGTTACGATCGGAATGAGCAGTTCTTC. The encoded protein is CASSYDRNEQFF.

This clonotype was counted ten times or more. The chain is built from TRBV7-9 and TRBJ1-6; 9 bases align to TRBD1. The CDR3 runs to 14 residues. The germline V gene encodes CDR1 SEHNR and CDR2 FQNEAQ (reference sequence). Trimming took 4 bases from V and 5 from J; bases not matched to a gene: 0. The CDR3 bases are TGTGCCAGCAGCTGGGACAGGGATAATTCACCCCTCCACTTT. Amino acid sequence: CASSWDRDNSPLHF. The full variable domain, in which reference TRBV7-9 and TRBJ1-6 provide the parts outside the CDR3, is DTGVSQNPRHKITKRGQNVTFRCDPISEHNRLYWYRQTLGQGPEFLTYFQNEAQLEKSRLLSDRFSAERPKGSFSTLEIQRTEQGDSAMYLCASSWDRDNSPLHFGNGTRLTVT.

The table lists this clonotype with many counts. CDR3 region: CASSLGTSGSPLTGANVLTF. CDR3 coding DNA: TGTGCCAGCAGCTTAGGGACTAGCGGGAGCCCCCTTACGGGGGCCAACGTCCTGACTTTC. The rearrangement joins TRBV11-2 to TRBJ2-6; 13 nucleotides match TRBD2. The CDR3 is 20 amino acids. V was pared by 1 base and J by 4 bases, with 10 bases of the junction left unmatched. Germline CDR1 reads SGHAT; CDR2 reads FQNNGV.